This T cell receptor beta chain was found in a study of cytomegalovirus exposure and HLA in healthy donors (dated by TCRdb to 2017 to 2019). A note on the overall study: According to an earlier analysis of 587 of the donors, 150 million to 200 million T cells yielded 117 million unique TCR beta sequences and approximately 280 Gb of sequence data. A later analysis re-analyzed previously published TCR beta repertoires from 666 donors and added high-resolution HLA genotyping to study TCR occurrence patterns. Rather than drawing on any new phenotypic data, the later analysis identified candidate immune exposures from TCR beta sequences and the way those sequences occurred across donors. Genome-wide SNP genotypes for about 65% of the roughly 670 donors were used in a later genetic analysis, which treated that subset as a discovery cohort. To decide whether each TCR beta V gene segment behaved as functional or pseudogenic, an earlier analysis of approximately 620 of the donors relied on high-throughput TCR beta sequencing. Besides the first cohort of 550 to 750 subjects, a separate validation cohort made up of 95 to 150 different subjects was used. Across under 500 genotyped donors of the cohort, an average of roughly 200,000 unique TCR beta nucleotide sequences per donor were sequenced, and roughly 17% of those sequences were non-productive. Every repertoire in the discovery cohort had been generated on one and the same sequencing platform. Donor age, sex, ethnicity and CMV serostatus were collected together with the repertoire data. The study aimed to test whether signatures of past pathogen exposure could be identified by cataloging public T cell receptors. Class I and class II HLA loci were covered by the typing at four-digit resolution. Typing coverage differed by locus: A, B, C, DRB1 and DQB1 were typed in about 620-640 donors, DQA1 in about 510, DPA1 in 600 to 610, and DPB1 in approximately 450. Of the roughly 400 genotyped donors, approximately 83% fell in the genetic ancestry cluster associated with self-reported Caucasian donors. Roughly five DR-DQ haplotypes were handled as single units for association and clustering because linkage in the cohort was strong. The study used immunosequencing to profile the T cell repertoires of about 670 subjects and linked those repertoires to cytomegalovirus serostatus. The study combined high-throughput TCR immunosequencing, statistical association of individual TCRs with disease status, and machine learning to predict cytomegalovirus infection status. An early release covering roughly 640 HLA-typed donors comprised about 300 gigabases of sequencing data and around 80 million unique TCR sequences. General findings and caveats noted by the study authors: A group of highly shared sequence variants was considered likely to be a technical artifact of the sequencing pipeline. A total of roughly 160 TCR beta chains were listed by the study as associated with cytomegalovirus. The cohort was sequenced for TCR beta chains only, and without alpha or paired-chain data the features that could be detected were limited. Because the 87-base-pair reads could not distinguish some IMGT-functional V segments, including TRBV6-2 and TRBV6-3, those segments were excluded. A later genetic analysis reported fewer N-insertions in productive TCRs among donors in an Asian-associated ancestry cluster than the roughly 650-donor mean. The authors suggested that the approach could potentially be generalized to other disease states and immunological phenotypes. Specific HLA alleles were associated with 15,000 to 20,000 TCR beta sequences at a false discovery rate of 0.05 in a later analysis. In a later analysis, HLA-associated TCR beta chains were found to be more clonally expanded and to have lower generation probabilities than equally common non-associated chains. Linkage disequilibrium might explain the correlated functional status among segregating V segments, but an unknown experimental factor could not be ruled out. Assigning TCR associations to individual alleles was difficult when HLA alleles, especially DR and DQ, strongly co-occurred. In a later analysis, several top co-occurrence clusters were reported to appear linked to parvovirus B19, influenza, CMV and Epstein-Barr virus. Broadly in line with IMGT annotations, most TCR beta V segments showed up in productive rearrangements about 87% or about 30% of the time in an earlier analysis of several hundred of the donors. CMV serostatus was the only immune exposure information available for the cohort. While some public TCRs were present in many individuals, most TCR sequences turned up only very rarely across donors. Sequencing depth was assumed to be roughly uniform across donors in the presence/absence analyses, though that assumption may not hold. HLA typing was unavailable for some donors at each locus, so association tests used only the typed subset. A further reported finding was that TCR beta sequences accurately predicted the HLA-A and HLA-B alleles for most subjects in the first cohort. V-gene and J-gene trimming of TCR beta chains was associated with a missense DCLRE1C variant in a later genetic analysis, and the association was replicated in an independent cohort. Most CMV-associated TCR beta chains appeared to be HLA-restricted in a later analysis, and the HLA associations seemed to be driven largely by CMV exposure. The classifier was reported to diagnose cytomegalovirus status with high specificity and sensitivity in both the original cohort and the validation cohort. In a later analysis, the rate of TCR association differed among HLA loci, with DRB1 alleles having the most associated TCRs and HLA-C alleles having the fewest. In vitro tests confirmed that a few of the cytomegalovirus-associated TCR beta chains recognize cytomegalovirus antigens. Because counts were too low, 15 or so rarely observed V segments, including chromosome 9 orphons, were excluded from the earlier analysis of several hundred of the donors.

Comment on this clone: Its recognized antigen is unknown. No base quality information exists; no much larger clone differs at one position.

The cohort was made up of 500 to 800 healthy bone marrow donors. Cohort members were all nominally healthy when sampled, although unrecorded immune exposures were likely present. The donor tested CMV seronegative and was one of the 352 seronegative cohort members. A peripheral blood sample was provided by each donor, and peripheral blood mononuclear cells were used for TCR beta sequencing. Genomic DNA was extracted from the blood cell samples with the Qiagen DNeasy Blood Extraction Kit. V ends up 5 bases short and J 5 bases short, with an unmatched junction base count of 6. The CDR3 measures 14 amino acids from cysteine to phenylalanine. Just CDR3 DNA is preserved here, 42 bases in frame from base 1. CDR1 and CDR2, per the germline V gene (reference sequence), are SEHNR and FQNEAQ. The library was obtained by the immunoSEQ multiplex PCR assay. For the multiplex PCR, a mixture combining 60 forward primers for TCR Vbeta segments and 13 reverse primers for TCR Jbeta segments was used. The CDR3 region of rearranged TCR beta genes was amplified from genomic DNA with a multiplex PCR assay. The amplified TCR beta libraries were sequenced on the Illumina HiSeq System as 87-base-pair reads. The published analysis was carried out like this. A later analysis counted tens of millions of unique TCR beta chains across the 666 repertoires, and 9.5 million to 11 million of these chains were shared by at least two donors. Raw reads were error-corrected and collapsed into unique sequences with a nearest-neighbor algorithm that merged closely related sequences to remove PCR and sequencing errors. Alignment of CDR3 sequences to IMGT reference sequences was used to assign V, D and J gene segments. For a sequence to be retained, a match of at least six nucleotides to both a V gene segment and a J gene segment was required. Rearrangements were called productive when the CDR3 lacked stop codons and stayed in frame with V and J; all others were non-productive. Following IMGT convention, CDR3 was defined as the stretch from the second conserved V-encoded cysteine to the conserved J-encoded phenylalanine. The earlier analysis of some 600 of the donors excluded sequences that lacked an unambiguous match to a single V gene segment. In an earlier analysis of roughly 600 of the donors, a V segment was called functional when productive rearrangements were above 56.7%, and segregating when the standard deviation between donors exceeded 5%. A statistical classification framework was developed to diagnose cytomegalovirus status using the catalog of TCR beta chain sequences. In a later analysis, TCR nucleotide sequences were compared against IMGT/GENE-DB human TR gene sequences so that V and J genes could be assigned. A later analysis assigned CDR3 sequences and most-parsimonious VDJ recombination scenarios with the TCRdist pipeline. In a later analysis, every TCR beta chain was defined by the combination of its CDR3 amino acid sequence and its V-gene family, and reads without a unique V-gene family were dropped. In a later analysis, 450 to 600 highly shared, low-generation-probability nucleotide sequences were removed to address suspected cross-contamination and a sequencing artifact. In a later analysis, a clonal expansion index was calculated for each public chain from normalized within-repertoire ranks of inferred template counts. In a later analysis, generation probabilities were computed using a VDJ recombination model fitted to out-of-frame rearrangements, and the results were checked against IGoR. A later analysis scored TCR-TCR, TCR-HLA and TCR-CMV co-occurrence with hypergeometric tests, applying a repertoire-size bias correction to TCR pairs. A later analysis estimated false discovery rates by permuting HLA or CMV assignments 20 times. A later analysis grouped co-occurring TCRs with DBSCAN, adding TCRdist sequence similarity when clustering within HLA-allele-positive subsets. For co-occurrence clustering, repertoires with fewer than 30,000 or more than 120,000 public chains were excluded, along with a handful of repertoires with anomalous nucleotide sharing. TCRdb provides this immuneACCESS table in a form limited to in-frame rearrangements. Some clones are lacking; in checked studies, under half of them reflect an unresolved V gene, and why the rest are absent is not known. Clone size and the V and J calls come from that table; the DNA yielded D and trimming. This sample holds about 160,000 clones; approximately 83% were observed only once. In total, the top ten clones hold approximately 1.2% of the sample.

Sequenced material: PBMCs. The V and J segments used are TRBV7-9 and TRBJ1-2; 9 bases in between match TRBD1. The sequence came from a boy aged 2 to 10 in good health and CMV-seronegative. The CDR3 loop reads CASSDAGTGYGYTF. The nucleotide sequence reads as follows: TGTGCCAGCAGCGACGCCGGGACAGGGTATGGCTACACCTTC.